This TCR beta chain was recorded in a study of CD8+CD57+ T cells in acquired aplastic anemia (dated by TCRdb to 2016 to 2019). Notes on the research overall: Extracted DNA from sorted CD4+ and CD8+ cells averaged 3.2 ug, ranging from about 0.17 to 30 ug. Healthy donor samples averaged approximately 10 million reads for CD4+ and 11 million to 14 million for CD8+ cells. On the study overall, not on this receptor specifically: Around 28 CD8+ CDR3 sequences were found to be shared between patients and controls, but these sequences appeared to be highly expressed in patients and within the immunodominant clones of the patients. CD8+ Simpson's diversity did not differ significantly between patients and healthy controls (P=0.060).

V and J are truncated by 0 bases and 6 bases respectively, leaving an intervening sequence of 14 bases. The CDR3 starts with the cysteine, ends with the phenylalanine, and has 15 residues. The CDR3 DNA has 45 bases and is translated from base 1. As encoded in the germline V gene, CDR1 is WSHSY while CDR2 is SAAADI. Genomic DNA served as template for TCR beta VDJ combination and CDR3 sequence profiling. An Illumina HiSeq 2000 was the platform used for TCR repertoire sequencing. Concerning the study's data processing: TRBV/TRBJ rearrangement plots, CDR3 size and DJ length profiles, and Simpson's diversity index were used to assess repertoires. The most abundant DNA sequence in the deep sequencing data was defined as the immunodominant clone. CDR3 amino acid sequences were checked for sharing across subjects and were also compared against the VDJdb database and published repertoires. TCRdb cleaned the public reads at Q25 with fastp, built clones with MiXCR and kept in-frame beta chains. All rows with the same CDR3 protein become a single entry with the most common DNA and genes. The authors' filters were not applied to this entry. The sample yields 120,000 or so distinct CDR3 sequences; 48% were counted once. 2% to 3% of the sample belongs to the ten largest clones.

The study deep-sequenced TCR repertoires of sorted CD4+ and CD8+ blood T cells from severe aplastic anemia patients and healthy subjects. Ficoll-Paque density gradient centrifugation was used to isolate peripheral blood mononuclear cells. Before DNA was extracted, CD4+ and CD8+ T cells were sorted using either FACS or magnetic beads. Note on this clonotype: Its antigen has not been determined. Base qualities are not provided; no much larger clone lies one nucleotide away.

The TCR comes from a human donor in good health, serving as a control. Sequencing input: sorted CD4+, CD8+, or CD8+CD57+ T cells (not recorded which) from PBMCs. The chain links TRBV10-2 with TRBJ1-2, and perhaps TRBD1 as D gene, on 6 matching bases. The CDR3 region reads CASSESPRGLDGYTF. The nucleotide sequence is given as TGCGCCAGCAGTGAGTCCCCCAGGGGACTTGATGGCTACACCTTC.